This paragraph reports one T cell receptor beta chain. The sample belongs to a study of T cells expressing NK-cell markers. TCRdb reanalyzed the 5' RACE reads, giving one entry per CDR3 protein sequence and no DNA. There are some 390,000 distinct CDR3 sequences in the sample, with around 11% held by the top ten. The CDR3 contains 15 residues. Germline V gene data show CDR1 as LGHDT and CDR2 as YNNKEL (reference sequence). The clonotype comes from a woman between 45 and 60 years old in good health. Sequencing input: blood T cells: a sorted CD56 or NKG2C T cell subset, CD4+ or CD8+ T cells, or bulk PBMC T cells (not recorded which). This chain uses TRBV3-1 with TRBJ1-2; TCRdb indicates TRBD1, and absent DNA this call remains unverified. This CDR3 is CASSPHSDSLGGYTF.